The rows below give T cell receptor beta chains drawn from one sample of a study of cytomegalovirus exposure and HLA in healthy donors. Only in-frame clones appear in the TCRdb table, and some are missing; sequencing was by immunoSEQ multiplex PCR. The sample has almost 90,000 clones, approximately 81% seen once. The specimen was PBMCs. These TCRs come from a man aged 35 to 55 in good health and CMV-seropositive. CDR3s include the opening cysteine and the closing phenylalanine or tryptophan. Rows may omit the clone size; those that give it use once, few, many or a size class.

j_call v_call clone_size cdr3_aa
TRBJ2-7 TRBV7-9 - CASSPSLLSYEQYF
TRBJ2-1 TRBV29-1 - CSALAGAGEQFF
TRBJ1-6 TRBV18 - CASSLRGSSYNSPLHF
TRBJ2-2 TRBV7-3 - CASSLTGTGRNTGELFF
TRBJ1-5 TRBV25-1 - CASSGTGVGNQPQHF
TRBJ2-3 TRBV9 - CASSAIGGADTQYF
TRBJ1-2 TRBV7-2 - CASSLVGAQGTF
TRBJ1-1 TRBV6-5 - CASSRRQGNTEAFF
TRBJ1-6 TRBV29-1 - CSVRTDYNSPLHF
TRBJ2-4 TRBV2 few CASSRQGSSKNIQYF
TRBJ1-1 TRBV18 - CASSTQGKAFF
TRBJ1-1 TRBV7-9 - CASSIWTGKNTEAFF
TRBJ2-2 TRBV7-2 once CASSLNLAGGRTGELFF
TRBJ2-3 TRBV6-6 few CATLQGADTQYF
TRBJ2-4 TRBV28 - CASSILASAKNIQYF
TRBJ1-1 TRBV7-9 few CASSVSVGLDRLNTEAFF